The rows below give T cell receptor beta chains drawn from one sample of a study of OX40 agonist ivuxolimab in advanced cancers. Clones were read by immunoSEQ multiplex PCR, and TCRdb kept only the in-frame ones, dropping some. Of approximately 29,000 clones detected, less than 90% appear once; the ten largest clones hold roughly a sixth. This material consisted of CD4+ or CD8+ T cells sorted from blood, taken in a trial of the OX40 agonist ivuxolimab. The receptors derive from an adult with an advanced solid tumor such as melanoma, head and neck, liver or kidney cancer. Each CDR3 is given with its conserved first and last residue. A D gene is named only where the DNA matches it firmly. The size entry is marked missing in some rows and otherwise reads once, few, many or a size class.

>TRBV28|TRBJ2-1|TRBD2|16|NA
CASSLGAGFSYNEQFF
TGTGCCAGCAGTTTAGGAGCGGGATTCTCCTACAATGAGCAGTTCTTC
>TRBV6-6|TRBJ2-5|NA|12|NA
CASLGYQETQYF
TGTGCCAGCTTAGGATACCAAGAGACCCAGTACTTC
>TRBV11-2|TRBJ2-3|TRBD1|15|NA
CASSLVTGAPDTQYF
TGTGCCAGCAGCTTAGTAACAGGGGCCCCAGATACGCAGTATTTT
>TRBV7-9|TRBJ1-2|TRBD1|15|NA
CASSLGTGEVNGYTF
TGTGCCAGCAGCTTAGGGACAGGGGAGGTCAATGGCTACACCTTC
>TRBV4-2|TRBJ2-2|TRBD2|18|once
CASSLGTAGGPNTGELFF
TGTGCCAGCAGCCTGGGGACAGCGGGGGGTCCGAACACCGGGGAGCTGTTTTTT
>TRBV7-9|TRBJ2-3|NA|15|NA
CASSLTAGRTDTQYF
TGTGCCAGCAGCCTAACTGCGGGCCGCACAGATACGCAGTATTTT
>TRBV7-8|TRBJ1-2|NA|15|NA
CASSLTAERNYGYTF
TGTGCCAGCAGCTTAACGGCCGAACGAAACTATGGCTACACCTTC
>TRBV30|TRBJ2-3|TRBD1|14|NA
CAWERTGGADTQYF
TGTGCCTGGGAAAGGACAGGGGGGGCAGATACGCAGTATTTT
>TRBV19|TRBJ1-4|NA|13|NA
CASSIFGNEKLFF
TGTGCCAGTAGTATTTTCGGTAATGAAAAACTGTTTTTT
>TRBV5-6|TRBJ2-1|TRBD2|17|NA
CASSGRGGAEIYNEQFF
TGTGCCAGCAGCGGGCGCGGGGGGGCCGAGATATACAATGAGCAGTTCTTC
>TRBV13|TRBJ2-1|TRBD2|15|NA
CASSPTSGSHNEQFF
TGTGCCAGCAGCCCCACTAGCGGGAGCCACAATGAGCAGTTCTTC
>TRBV30|TRBJ2-7|NA|14|NA
CAWSPIPGTYEQYF
TGTGCCTGGAGCCCAATCCCGGGTACCTACGAGCAGTACTTC
>TRBV5-6|TRBJ2-7|TRBD2|15|NA
CASSFIAGAPEEQYF
TGTGCCAGCAGCTTTATAGCGGGAGCCCCTGAGGAGCAGTACTTC
>TRBV6-6|TRBJ2-5|TRBD2|12|NA
CASSSGGETQYF
TGTGCCAGCAGTTCGGGGGGAGAGACCCAGTACTTC
>TRBV5-6|TRBJ2-1|TRBD2|15|NA
CASSLERGYYNEQFF
TGTGCCAGCAGCTTGGAGCGGGGGTACTACAATGAGCAGTTCTTC
>TRBV6-5|TRBJ2-7|TRBD2|14|NA
CASSYGAGGYEQYF
TGTGCCAGCAGTTACGGAGCGGGAGGGTACGAGCAGTACTTC
>TRBV7-6|TRBJ1-1|NA|12|NA
CASRPDNTEAFF
TGTGCCAGCCGACCTGATAACACTGAAGCTTTCTTT
>TRBV6-6|TRBJ2-7|TRBD2|16|once
CASSWTVAGGGYEQYF
TGTGCCAGCAGTTGGACAGTAGCGGGGGGAGGCTACGAGCAGTACTTC
>TRBV9|TRBJ1-2|NA|20|NA
CASSVARNPVQDQSGYGYTF
TGTGCCAGCAGCGTAGCTAGAAACCCGGTACAGGACCAGAGTGGCTATGGCTACACCTTC
>TRBV27|TRBJ1-2|NA|14|NA
CASTTNGGRDGYTF
TGTGCCAGCACCACAAACGGGGGGCGCGATGGCTACACCTTC
>TRBV11-3|TRBJ2-1|NA|15|NA
CASSPTVSAYNEQFF
TGTGCCAGCAGCCCAACAGTGAGCGCCTACAATGAGCAGTTCTTC
>TRBV4-3|TRBJ2-3|NA|15|NA
CASSQDESDPDTQYF
TGCGCCAGCAGCCAAGATGAGAGCGATCCAGATACGCAGTATTTT
>TRBV6-1|TRBJ1-2|TRBD1|17|NA
CASSGDRGMYSNYGYTF
TGTGCCAGCAGTGGGGACAGGGGGATGTATTCTAACTATGGCTACACCTTC
>TRBV7-9|TRBJ2-2|NA|15|once
CASSLKQGYTGELFF
TGTGCCAGCAGCTTAAAACAGGGATACACCGGGGAGCTGTTTTTT
>TRBV12-5|TRBJ2-7|NA|13|few
CASAQDRTYEQYF
TGTGCTAGTGCCCAGGACCGTACCTACGAGCAGTACTTC